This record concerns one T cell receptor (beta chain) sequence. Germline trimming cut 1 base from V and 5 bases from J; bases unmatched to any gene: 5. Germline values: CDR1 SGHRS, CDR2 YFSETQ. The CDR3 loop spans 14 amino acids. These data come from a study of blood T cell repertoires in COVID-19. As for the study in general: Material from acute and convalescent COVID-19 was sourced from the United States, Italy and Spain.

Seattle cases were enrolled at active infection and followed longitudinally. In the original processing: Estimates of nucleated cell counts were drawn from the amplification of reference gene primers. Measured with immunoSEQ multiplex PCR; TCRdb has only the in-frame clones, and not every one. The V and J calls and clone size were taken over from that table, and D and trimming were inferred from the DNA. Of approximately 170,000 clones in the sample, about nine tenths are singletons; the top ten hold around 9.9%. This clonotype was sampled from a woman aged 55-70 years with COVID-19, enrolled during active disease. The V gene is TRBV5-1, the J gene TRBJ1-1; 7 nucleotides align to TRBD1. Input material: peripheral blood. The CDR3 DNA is TGCGCCAGCAGCTTGCGAAGGGGGCATACTGAAGCTTTCTTT. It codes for CASSLRRGHTEAFF.